In this sample, the clone carrying this TCR beta chain turned up many times. Its matching antigen is unknown. V lost 5 bases, J lost 5 bases, and 4 bases stayed unmatched. The CDR3 spans 13 residues. Germline V gene data show CDR1 as MDHEN and CDR2 as SYDVKM. These data belong to a study of T cell repertoires in cytomegalovirus infection. For the study at large: Signatures in public TCR beta sequences pointed to both CMV infection and matching HLA type.

TCRdb passed the reads through MiXCR, listing each CDR3 protein once. The sample includes about 200,000 distinct CDR3 sequences, roughly 9% of them seen just once. General study findings and limits: Clonotypes of TCR beta that were HLA-C-restricted and CMV-specific dominated the ex vivo response. Summed frequency of public TCR beta families distinguished CMV carriers with the relevant HLA.

This TCR derives from a human donor in good health (CMV status not recorded). Some clones in this sample may be carry-over from other donors' samples. Sequenced sample: PBMCs. The chain carries TRBV28 and TRBJ2-5; 8 nucleotides match TRBD1. CDR3 in amino acids: CASSTRGLETQYF. In DNA, the CDR3 is TGTGCCAGCAGTACCAGGGGGCTGGAGACCCAGTACTTC.